This is a list of T cell receptor beta chains from one sample in a study of T cell responses to AZD1222 COVID-19 vaccine. Sequencing used immunoSEQ multiplex PCR; TCRdb keeps in-frame clones, though not all of them. The sample has more than 95,000 clones, around 87% seen once. The sequencing used peripheral blood, collected on day 0 of AZD1222 vaccination. These receptors were obtained from an adult in good health. Both conserved end residues are part of each CDR3. The D gene is left open where the match is weak. The size field is filled for only some rows; it gives once, few, many or a size class.

size: once; D: .; V: TRBV6-2/TRBV6-3; J: TRBJ2-1; DNA: TGTGCCAGCAGCTCTCTGGGTGGGAGCCTGGGGGGCAATGAGCAGTTCTTC; CDR3: CASSSLGGSLGGNEQFF
size: .; D: TRBD1; V: TRBV5-1; J: TRBJ1-1; DNA: TGCGCCAGCAGCTTGGCCGGGACAGGGAACACTGAAGCTTTCTTT; CDR3: CASSLAGTGNTEAFF
size: .; D: TRBD1; V: TRBV19; J: TRBJ1-2; DNA: TGTGCCAGTAGTATCGACAGGGGTGTCTATGGCTACACCTTC; CDR3: CASSIDRGVYGYTF
size: .; D: .; V: TRBV4-3; J: TRBJ2-1; DNA: TGCGCCAGCAGCCAAGAAGGGCAGTCCTACAATGAGCAGTTCTTC; CDR3: CASSQEGQSYNEQFF
size: .; D: .; V: TRBV7-5; J: TRBJ1-5; DNA: TGTGCCAGAAGCGCCCGGGGTGTTAGCAATCAGCCCCAGCATTTT; CDR3: CARSARGVSNQPQHF
size: .; D: .; V: TRBV3-1/TRBV3-2; J: TRBJ1-2; DNA: TGTGCCAGCAGCCCCGGGGACAACCTCTATGGCTACACCTTC; CDR3: CASSPGDNLYGYTF
size: .; D: TRBD1; V: TRBV6-5; J: TRBJ2-2; DNA: TGTGCCAGCAGCTGGACAGGGGTGACCGGGGAGCTGTTTTTT; CDR3: CASSWTGVTGELFF
size: .; D: .; V: TRBV30; J: TRBJ2-7; DNA: TGTGCCTGGAGTGTACGACAGCAATCGGGGTCCTACGAGCAGTACTTC; CDR3: CAWSVRQQSGSYEQYF
size: few; D: TRBD1; V: TRBV14; J: TRBJ1-6; DNA: TGTGCCAGCAGCCGAAGAACCCGCCGGGACAGGGGAGATGAAAATTCACCCCTCCACTTT; CDR3: CASSRRTRRDRGDENSPLHF
size: once; D: TRBD2; V: TRBV14; J: TRBJ2-2; DNA: TGTGCCAGCAGCCAAGATCTAGATAGCGGGAGATTGACCGGGGAGCTGTTTTTT; CDR3: CASSQDLDSGRLTGELFF
size: .; D: .; V: TRBV7-8; J: TRBJ2-1; DNA: TGTGCCAGCAGCCCGGGGACAGGGAGGCTAGCGGGCCACCTACACAATGAGCAGTTCTTC; CDR3: CASSPGTGRLAGHLHNEQFF
size: once; D: .; V: TRBV4-1; J: TRBJ1-1; DNA: TGCGCCAGCAGCCAGAGGGACCGTGGCACTGAAGCTTTCTTT; CDR3: CASSQRDRGTEAFF
size: few; D: .; V: TRBV4-3; J: TRBJ1-1; DNA: TGCGCCAGCAGCACCTCGACCTTGGGCACTGAAGCTTTCTTT; CDR3: CASSTSTLGTEAFF
size: .; D: TRBD1; V: TRBV27; J: TRBJ1-2; DNA: TGTGCCAGCAGTCCCTTTCCGGGACAGGGGGCGCCGGGCTACACCTTC; CDR3: CASSPFPGQGAPGYTF
size: .; D: .; V: TRBV3-1/TRBV3-2; J: TRBJ2-7; DNA: TGTGCCAGCAGCCATGGGGGGGCGAGAGACTACGAGCAGTACTTC; CDR3: CASSHGGARDYEQYF